These 27 T cell receptor beta chains came from one sample sequenced in a study of shared clonotypes between healthy human individuals. Generated by immunoSEQ multiplex PCR, the TCRdb table keeps only in-frame clones and is missing some. This table holds more than 500,000 clones, 95% found once. CD45RO-negative, CCR7-positively selected cells formed the naive CD8 fraction, excluding terminally differentiated effector memory CD45RA+ cells. Sequenced sample: naive CD8+ T cells sorted from blood. These receptors were collected from a woman aged 30 to 39 in good health.

The genes are TRBV19 and TRBJ1-1; D possibly corresponds to TRBD1 (6 bases). Per the germline V gene, CDR1 is LNHDA and CDR2 is SQIVND (reference sequence). The CDR3 contains 14 residues. Trimming stripped 5 bases from V and 6 bases from J, with 16 bases between. This CDR3 is CASSSRQVIAEAFF. CDR3 DNA sequence: TGTGCCAGTAGTTCGAGACAGGTTATTGCTGAAGCTTTCTTT.

The chain employs TRBV10-3 and TRBJ1-5, with a tentative D call TRBD1 (6 bases). The CDR3 runs 16 residues. Trimming left V 3 bases short and J 1 base short, with 13 bases between. CDR1 is ENHRY, CDR2 SYGVKD, per germline. Written as DNA, the CDR3 is TGTGCCATCAGTGACCCCGAGGGACACAGCAATCAGCCCCAGCATTTT. It is translated as CAISDPEGHSNQPQHF.

CDR3 bases: TGTGCCAGCAGCGTAGTTTCGGGTTTGAACACTGAAGCTTTCTTT. Residues: CASSVVSGLNTEAFF. The genes are TRBV9 and TRBJ1-1; no clear D gene. V dropped 0 bases and J dropped 0 bases, with 9 bases sitting between them. CDR1 SGDLS and CDR2 YYNGEE come from the germline V gene. This CDR3 comprises 15 residues.

V is TRBV6-5 and J is TRBJ2-7; a weak D match, TRBD2 (6 bases). CDR1 is MNHEY and CDR2 is SVGAGI in the germline V gene. The ends were cut back, 5 bases at V and 1 base at J, with 12 bases in the middle. The CDR3 contains 14 residues. In DNA, the CDR3 is TGTGCCAGCAGTCCGGGACTGGGGTCCTACGAGCAGTACTTC. It codes for CASSPGLGSYEQYF.

This chain uses TRBV28 with TRBJ1-4, with 7 bases matching TRBD1. The junction had 12 bases not matched to a gene; V was cut back by 5 bases and J by 3 bases. Per the germline V gene, CDR1 is MDHEN and CDR2 is SYDVKM. This CDR3 comprises 17 residues. The CDR3 DNA reads TGTGCCAGCAGTCCGACAGGGAATTTATTTTCTAATGAAAAACTGTTTTTT. Protein: CASSPTGNLFSNEKLFF. Looking up the rest from reference TRBV28 and TRBJ1-4 gives the full variable domain: DVKVTQSSRYLVKRTGEKVFLECVQDMDHENMFWYRQDPGLGLRLIYFSYDVKMKEKGDIPEGYSVSREKKERFSLILESASTNQTSMYLCASSPTGNLFSNEKLFFGSGTQLSVL.

This sequence joins TRBV11-2 and TRBJ2-7, with TRBD2 matching over 11 bases. The V segment lost 4 bases and the J segment 0 bases; nucleotides outside the gene matches: 5. Germline V gene sequence: CDR1 SGHAT, CDR2 FQNNGV. This CDR3 has 16 residues. The CDR3 region is CASSSAGTSGSYEQYF. The DNA for the CDR3 is TGTGCCAGCAGCTCGGCCGGGACTAGCGGCTCCTACGAGCAGTACTTC.

This clone was seen ten or more times. Other DNA sequences in this specimen translate into the identical CDR3. The J gene is TRBJ2-5, the V gene TRBV5-4; D not certain. V was trimmed by 0 bases and J by 3 bases, leaving 6 bases between them. CDR3 length: 13 amino acids. The germline V gene has CDR1 SGHNT and CDR2 YYREEE (reference sequence). CDR3: CASSLEAEETQYF. DNA of the CDR3: TGTGCCAGCAGCTTGGAGGCAGAAGAGACCCAGTACTTC. Supplemented by reference TRBV5-4 and TRBJ2-5, the full variable domain reads ETGVTQSPTHLIKTRGQQVTLRCSSQSGHNTVSWYQQALGQGPQFIFQYYREEENGRGNFPPRFSGLQFPNYSSELNVNALELDDSALYLCASSLEAEETQYFGPGTRLLVL.

The V and J genes are TRBV2 and TRBJ2-7; a weak D match, TRBD2 (6 bases). CDR3 length: 16 residues. Germline loops: CDR1 SNHLY, CDR2 FYNNEI. Trimming stripped 2 bases from V and 0 bases from J, with 14 bases between. This chain's CDR3 is CASSEYGASVSYEQYF. Here the CDR3 DNA reads TGTGCCAGCAGTGAATATGGGGCTAGCGTCTCCTACGAGCAGTACTTC.

J is TRBJ1-5 and V is TRBV19, with 12 positions matching TRBD1. Per germline, CDR1 LNHDA and CDR2 SQIVND (reference sequence). The CDR3 contains 15 residues. The ends lost 4 bases at V and 7 bases at J; junction bases unmatched: 5. For the CDR3, the DNA is TGTGCCAGTAGTACTGGGACAGGGGGCTTCCAGCCCCAGCATTTT. Encoded protein: CASSTGTGGFQPQHF.

This clone showed up just once. The CDR3 nucleotides read TGTGCCAGCAGTTGGGGGACTAGGTCAAGCCAAGAGACCCAGTACTTC. Its translation: CASSWGTRSSQETQYF. The V gene is TRBV27, the J gene TRBJ2-5; 8 nucleotides agree with TRBD2. Per the germline V gene, CDR1 is MNHEY and CDR2 is SMNVEV (reference sequence). V gave up 4 bases and J gave up 1 base; unmatched junction bases: 8. The CDR3 has 16 residues.

The chain couples TRBV4-2 to TRBJ2-1; TRBD2 might be the D (6 bases). This CDR3 has 18 amino acids. CDR1 is LGHNA, CDR2 YNFKEQ, per germline. The V end was cut by 4 bases, the J end by 4 bases, with 23 bases between. The CDR3 DNA reads TGTGCCAGCAGCCCTGTGTTGGGATCGGGAGCTGAGTACAATGAGCAGTTCTTC. It is translated as CASSPVLGSGAEYNEQFF.

The V and J genes are TRBV27 and TRBJ1-2, with D unresolved. Germline V gene data show CDR1 as MNHEY and CDR2 as SMNVEV (reference sequence). Trimming removed 8 bases at V and 4 bases at J, with 20 bases between. The CDR3 runs 15 residues. CDR3 sequence: CASAPASSTLYGYTF. The CDR3 DNA sequence: TGTGCCAGCGCCCCCGCATCGTCCACCCTCTATGGCTACACCTTC.

This chain joins TRBV5-4 and TRBJ2-7; TRBD1 matches at 7 bases. This CDR3 is built from 15 residues. V lost 4 bases and J lost 5; bases outside the gene matches: 12. Germline CDR1 SGHNT, CDR2 YYREEE (reference sequence). The CDR3 DNA follows: TGTGCCAGCAGCCTAGTTGGTCAGGGGGTAGACGAGCAGTACTTC. Its protein is CASSLVGQGVDEQYF.

The chain uses TRBV7-6 and TRBJ2-7; D not certain. The V end was cut by 2 bases, the J end by 0 bases, with 14 bases between. This CDR3 is built from 16 residues. Germline CDR1 reads SGHVS; CDR2 reads FNYEAQ. The CDR3 bases are TGTGCCAGCAGCTTACGACACTTCAACAGCTCCTACGAGCAGTACTTC. Translated: CASSLRHFNSSYEQYF.

Points on this clone: At the DNA level, this CDR3 is encoded by other sequences in the same sample as well. The V gene is TRBV28, the J gene TRBJ1-5, with D possibly matching TRBD1 (5 bases). In germline, CDR1 is MDHEN, CDR2 SYDVKM. Trimming cost V 2 bases and J 7 bases, with 12 bases left between them. The CDR3 totals 14 residues. The CDR3 reads CASSLGQGSQPQHF. In DNA, the CDR3 is TGTGCCAGCAGTTTAGGGCAGGGCAGCCAGCCCCAGCATTTT.

The sample holds a few counts of this clone. V gene TRBV27 combines with J gene TRBJ1-5, with a tentative D call TRBD1 (5 bases). Germline CDR1 and CDR2: MNHEY and SMNVEV (reference sequence). This CDR3 has 15 amino acids. Trimming took 2 bases from V and 6 from J, leaving 14 bases between them. The CDR3 sequence: CASSLRDGMFQPQHF. The CDR3 nucleotides read TGTGCCAGCAGTTTAAGGGACGGCATGTTTCAGCCCCAGCATTTT.

The J gene is TRBJ1-4, the V gene TRBV5-1; 7 bases map to TRBD1. The V and J ends lost 3 bases and 6 bases, in that order; junction bases with no gene match: 8. Germline loops: CDR1 SGHRS, CDR2 YFSETQ. CDR3 length: 15 amino acids. CDR3 region: CASSSESGGYEKLFF. CDR3 DNA: TGCGCCAGCAGCTCGGAGTCAGGGGGTTATGAAAAACTGTTTTTT.

The chain uses TRBV11-2 and TRBJ2-1; D remains ambiguous. The CDR3 spans 16 residues. Looked up from germline, CDR1 is SGHAT and CDR2 is FQNNGV. V lost 3 bases and J 3 bases, leaving 15 bases between the germline ends. The CDR3: CASSFLDMQGYNEQFF. In DNA, the CDR3 is TGTGCCAGCAGCTTCCTCGACATGCAAGGCTACAATGAGCAGTTCTTC.

This sequence joins TRBV6-6 and TRBJ2-3; 8 positions agree with TRBD2. The CDR3 covers 16 residues. V lost 0 bases and J lost 0; bases outside the gene matches: 2. Germline V lookup: CDR1 MNHNY, CDR2 SVGAGI (reference sequence). CDR3 DNA sequence: TGTGCCAGCAGTTACTCTAGCGGGGACAGCACAGATACGCAGTATTTT. It translates to CASSYSSGDSTDTQYF.

V is TRBV13 and J is TRBJ1-2; 7 positions match TRBD1. Losses at the gene ends were 5 bases for V and 7 bases for J; bases not matched to a gene: 19. Germline V CDR1 and CDR2: PRHDT, FYEKMQ (reference sequence). This CDR3 is built from 17 residues. The CDR3 loop is CASSTRGPTGWGTGYTF. The DNA of the CDR3 is TGTGCCAGCAGCACAAGGGGTCCGACAGGGTGGGGAACTGGCTACACCTTC. Full variable domain (outside the CDR3, taken from reference TRBV13 and TRBJ1-2): AAGVIQSPRHLIKEKRETATLKCYPIPRHDTVYWYQQGPGQDPQFLISFYEKMQSDKGSIPDRFSAQQFSDYHSELNMSSLELGDSALYFCASSTRGPTGWGTGYTFGSGTRLTVV.

The chain is built from TRBV13 and TRBJ2-7; no definite D call. Germline CDR1 is PRHDT and CDR2 is FYEKMQ (reference sequence). The CDR3 contains 14 residues. V lost 0 bases, J lost 4 bases, and 10 bases lay in between. This CDR3 is CASSLGGSQYEQYF. CDR3 bases: TGTGCCAGCAGCTTAGGGGGGTCGCAGTACGAGCAGTACTTC.

This chain links TRBV21-1 with TRBJ2-1. TRBV21-1 is a pseudogene segment. The CDR3 sequence is 17 residues long. CDR3 residues: CADPPANPSQSYNEQFF. As DNA, the CDR3 is TGTGCCGACCCACCGGCTAATCCCTCCCAGTCCTACAATGAGCAGTTCTTC.

The chain combines TRBV7-9 with TRBJ2-1; D not resolved. CDR3 length: 14 amino acids. Trimming took 0 bases from V and 7 from J, leaving 10 bases between them. Germline V CDR1 and CDR2: SEHNR, FQNEAQ (reference sequence). The CDR3: CASSLALAGNEQFF. For the CDR3, the DNA is TGTGCCAGCAGCTTAGCGCTGGCTGGGAATGAGCAGTTCTTC.

The chain uses TRBV11-2 and TRBJ2-7; 8 bases fit TRBD1. Germline CDR1 and CDR2: SGHAT and FQNNGV. V trimming: 5 bases; J trimming: 7 bases; junction bases outside the gene matches: 10. CDR3 length equals 14 residues. CDR3 residues: CASSPGTGGWEQYF. CDR3 coding DNA: TGTGCCAGCAGCCCCGGGACAGGCGGCTGGGAGCAGTACTTC.

The chain combines TRBV7-9 with TRBJ2-7, with 13 bases that match TRBD2. The J segment lost 3 bases and the V segment lost 5 bases, leaving 4 bases of the junction unmatched. The CDR3 consists of 15 residues. Germline V CDR1 and CDR2: SEHNR, FQNEAQ (reference sequence). CDR3 residues: CASSIWTSGSYEQYF. CDR3 DNA sequence: TGTGCCAGCAGCATCTGGACTAGCGGGAGCTACGAGCAGTACTTC.

V gene TRBV10-3 combines with J gene TRBJ2-7; a possible D gene is TRBD1 (6 bases). Trimming removed 10 bases at V and 3 bases at J, with 28 bases between. Per the germline V gene, CDR1 is ENHRY and CDR2 is SYGVKD. CDR3 size: 17 residues. The CDR3 sequence: CATGGRGHSLKGYEQYF. The CDR3 DNA reads as TGTGCCACCGGCGGCAGGGGACACAGTTTGAAAGGCTACGAGCAGTACTTC.

V gene TRBV5-1 combines with J gene TRBJ2-7, with TRBD1 identical over 8 bases. There are 15 residues in the CDR3. Per germline, CDR1 SGHRS and CDR2 YFSETQ. V lost 0 bases and J lost 6; bases outside the gene matches: 8. CDR3 nucleotide sequence: TGCGCCAGCAGCTTGGAAACAGGGGGAAGGCCCGAGCAGTACTTC. Protein: CASSLETGGRPEQYF.